The 29 T cell receptor beta chains below come from one sample, sequenced in a study of cytotoxic CD8 clonotypes in ibrutinib-treated CLL. Produced via immunoSEQ multiplex PCR; TCRdb's table is partial and in-frame only. The table records 200,000 or so clones, approximately 79% of them present only once. Sequencing used PBMCs, obtained after 12 months of ibrutinib treatment. These receptors all come from a human donor with chronic lymphocytic leukemia.

This sequence joins TRBV7-6 and TRBJ2-3, with 9 positions matching TRBD2. This CDR3 is 19 amino acids long. With 5 bases clipped from V and 1 base from J, the junction kept 16 bases outside the gene matches. The germline V gene has CDR1 SGHVS and CDR2 FNYEAQ. DNA of the CDR3: TGTGCCAGCAGCCACGGCGCGGGGGGGATTACGCTTGGCACAGATACGCAGTATTTT. Translated, it gives CASSHGAGGITLGTDTQYF.

This rearrangement joins TRBV5-6 to TRBJ1-5, with TRBD1 as a possible D gene (5 bases). Between the trimmed V and J ends, which lost 3 bases and 13 bases, there was a span of 23 bases. From germline, CDR1 is SGHDT and CDR2 YYEEEE. The length of the CDR3 is 15 residues. The CDR3 DNA follows: TGTGCCAGCAGCTCGAATGAGGGTGGAGGACATGCTCAGCATTTT. Translated, it gives CASSSNEGGGHAQHF.

This clone was seen only a few times. The chain has TRBV9 and TRBJ1-1; possibly TRBD1 for D (5 bases). Germline loops: CDR1 SGDLS, CDR2 YYNGEE. V was pared by 3 bases and J by 1 base, with 13 bases between. This CDR3 comprises 15 residues. The CDR3 nucleotides are TGTGCCAGCAGCGCCACCGGAGGACAGAACACTGAAGCTTTCTTT. Translated, it gives CASSATGGQNTEAFF.

CDR3: CASSRQYGAYGYTF. CDR3 DNA: TGTGCCAGTAGTAGACAGTATGGTGCCTATGGCTACACCTTC. The J gene is TRBJ1-2, the V gene TRBV19, with a weak D call TRBD1 (5 bases). Germline CDR1 is LNHDA and CDR2 is SQIVND (reference sequence). The CDR3 runs 14 residues. Trimming removed 4 bases from V and 4 bases from J, with 13 bases in between.

The V gene is TRBV25-1, the J gene TRBJ2-1, with D uncertain. Germline V gives CDR1 MGHDK, CDR2 SYGVNS. The CDR3 is 13 amino acids. The ends were cut back, 1 base at V and 10 bases at J, with 11 bases in the middle. CDR3 in DNA: TGTGCCAGCAGTGAATCGGGTTTTCGGGAGCAGTTCTTC. Residues: CASSESGFREQFF.

The gene calls are TRBV11-2 and TRBJ1-6, with a tentative D call TRBD1 (6 bases). The CDR3 is 15 residues long. Germline loops: CDR1 SGHAT, CDR2 FQNNGV. V shed 0 bases and J shed 7 bases, with 10 bases lying between them. The DNA of the CDR3 is TGTGCCAGCAGCTTAGAGGGGGGGCAGAATTCACCCCTCCACTTT. Protein sequence: CASSLEGGQNSPLHF.

The genes are TRBV9 and TRBJ1-1, with 7 positions matching TRBD1. The germline V gene encodes CDR1 SGDLS and CDR2 YYNGEE. Losses at the gene ends were 0 bases for V and 8 bases for J; bases not matched to a gene: 7. The CDR3 spans 14 residues. The CDR3 spells CASSVEDRRTEAFF. The DNA of the CDR3 is TGTGCCAGCAGCGTAGAGGACAGGCGAACCGAAGCTTTCTTT.

J is TRBJ2-1 and V is TRBV9; 10 positions match TRBD2. The germline V gene encodes CDR1 SGDLS and CDR2 YYNGEE. CDR3 size: 16 residues. The ends lost 3 bases at V and 5 bases at J; junction bases unmatched: 8. Written as DNA, the CDR3 is TGTGCCAGCAGCGCCCCCGGGACTAGCGTCCACAATGAGCAGTTCTTC. Translated, it gives CASSAPGTSVHNEQFF.

The chain is built from TRBV9 and TRBJ2-5; TRBD2 matches 11 bases. Trimming cost V 0 bases and J 2 bases; bases outside gene matches: 3. CDR3 length: 16 residues. From germline, CDR1 is SGDLS and CDR2 YYNGEE. Written as DNA, the CDR3 is TGTGCCAGCAGCGTAGCGGTAGCGGGGGGGCAAGAGACCCAGTACTTC. Its translation is CASSVAVAGGQETQYF.

The chain uses TRBV7-9 and TRBJ2-1, with 8 bases matching TRBD1. Germline CDR1 reads SEHNR; CDR2 reads FQNEAQ (reference sequence). V dropped 7 bases and J dropped 2; count of bases not matched to a gene: 13. The CDR3 runs to 17 residues. CDR3 nucleotides: TGTGCCAGCACCCTTGGGATGGGGACAGGACCCTACAATGAGCAGTTCTTC. Protein product: CASTLGMGTGPYNEQFF.

This chain links TRBV29-1 with TRBJ2-2; D could derive from TRBD1 or TRBD2 (5 bases each). The CDR3 consists of 14 residues. V dropped 4 bases and J dropped 8 bases, with 17 bases sitting between them. Germline lookup yields CDR1 SQVTM and CDR2 ANQGSEA. The CDR3 here is CSVADDWGGGELFF. In DNA, the CDR3 is TGCAGCGTTGCGGACGATTGGGGCGGGGGGGAGCTGTTTTTT.

The rearrangement uses TRBV25-1 and TRBJ1-2; 9 bases line up with TRBD1. The V segment lost 6 bases and the J segment 6 bases; nucleotides outside the gene matches: 11. Germline-derived CDR1 and CDR2 are MGHDK and SYGVNS. The CDR3 covers 15 residues. In nucleotides, the CDR3 is TGTGCCAGCAGCGCTATCACAGGGGGCGCGGATGGCTACACCTTC. It is translated as CASSAITGGADGYTF.

The J gene is TRBJ2-7, the V gene TRBV6-1; tentatively, D is TRBD1 or TRBD2 (5 bases each). CDR1 is MNHNS, CDR2 SASEGT, per germline. The V gene lost 3 bases and the J gene lost 4 bases, with 16 bases spanning the gap. The CDR3 contains 15 residues. The DNA of the CDR3 is TGTGCCAGCAGTGATGCCGGGACCGGTCTATACGAGCAGTACTTC. It yields the protein CASSDAGTGLYEQYF.

The V gene is TRBV11-2, the J gene TRBJ2-7; D is uncertain. The germline V gene has CDR1 SGHAT and CDR2 FQNNGV. Trimming took 0 bases from V and 5 from J, leaving 8 bases between them. The CDR3 has 13 residues. CDR3 residues: CASSLDRAHEQYF. As DNA, the CDR3 is TGTGCCAGCAGCTTAGATAGAGCCCACGAGCAGTACTTC.

The V gene is TRBV9, the J gene TRBJ1-5; D is ambiguous. The CDR3 is made up of 14 amino acids. Trimming took 3 bases from V and 6 from J, leaving 13 bases between them. Germline CDR1 reads SGDLS; CDR2 reads YYNGEE. In nucleotides, the CDR3 is TGTGCCAGCAGCGCATTGGACGTTCCTCAGCCCCAGCATTTT. Translating it yields CASSALDVPQPQHF.

The chain joins TRBV7-8 to TRBJ2-7, with 8 bases identical to TRBD2. The CDR3 loop spans 14 amino acids. V shed 1 base, J shed 6 bases, and the junction held 5 bases outside the gene matches. Germline lookup yields CDR1 SGHVS and CDR2 FQNEAQ. CDR3 sequence: CASSLVAGGGEQYF. In DNA, the CDR3 is TGTGCCAGCAGCTTAGTGGCGGGGGGCGGCGAGCAGTACTTC. The full variable domain, its missing parts supplied by reference TRBV7-8 and TRBJ2-7, is GAGVSQSPRYKVAKRGQDVALRCDPISGHVSLFWYQQALGQGPEFLTYFQNEAQLDKSGLPSDRFFAERPEGSVSTLKIQRTQQEDSAVYLCASSLVAGGGEQYFGPGTRLTVT.

The V and J genes are TRBV4-1 and TRBJ2-7; D unresolved. From germline, CDR1 is MGHRA and CDR2 YSYEKL. The length of the CDR3 is 12 residues. V shed 0 bases and J shed 5 bases, with 5 bases lying between them. The CDR3 nucleotides are TGCGCCAGCAGCCAAGACTTCCACGAGCAGTACTTC. Its protein is CASSQDFHEQYF.

On this clone: This same CDR3 is encoded by further DNA sequences in the sample. As DNA, the CDR3 is TGTGCCAGCAGTTATGGGGGGAACACTGAAGCTTTCTTT. This translates into CASSYGGNTEAFF. The chain has TRBV6-5 and TRBJ1-1, with a possible D match to TRBD1 (5 bases). Trimming pared 3 bases from V and 1 base from J, leaving 6 bases between. The CDR3 contains 13 residues. CDR1 and CDR2 from the germline V gene are MNHEY and SVGAGI.

In its sample, this clone was seen once. The J gene is TRBJ2-5, the V gene TRBV2, with D tentatively TRBD2 (6 bases). CDR3 length: 16 amino acids. The ends were cut back, 0 bases at V and 3 bases at J, with 14 bases in the middle. In germline, CDR1 is SNHLY, CDR2 FYNNEI. Here the CDR3 DNA reads TGTGCCAGCAGTGAAGCGTACTACGGGAGAAAAGAGACCCAGTACTTC. Its protein is CASSEAYYGRKETQYF.

The chain combines TRBV5-6 with TRBJ1-1; a possible D gene is TRBD1 (5 bases). CDR1 and CDR2 from the germline V gene are SGHDT and YYEEEE. The CDR3 has 16 amino acids. The V and J ends lost 4 bases and 0 bases respectively, with 16 bases between them. CDR3 nucleotides: TGTGCCAGCAGCCCCCCCTGGGAGGGGATGAACACTGAAGCTTTCTTT. Its protein is CASSPPWEGMNTEAFF. The variable domain in full, with the rest retrieved from reference TRBV5-6 and TRBJ1-1, is DAGVTQSPTHLIKTRGQQVTLRCSPKSGHDTVSWYQQALGQGPQFIFQYYEEEERQRGNFPDRFSGHQFPNYSSELNVNALLLGDSALYLCASSPPWEGMNTEAFFGQGTRLTVV.

The chain employs TRBV6-1 and TRBJ2-7, with D maybe TRBD1 (6 bases). CDR1 is MNHNS, CDR2 SASEGT, per germline. Trimming shortened V by 3 bases and J by 2 bases, and 14 bases separated the two germline ends. The CDR3 spans 15 residues. Written as DNA, the CDR3 is TGTGCCAGCAGTGAGGGAGCAGGGGCGGCCTACGAGCAGTACTTC. As protein: CASSEGAGAAYEQYF.

The sample holds a few counts of this clone. The chain uses TRBV7-6 and TRBJ1-1; perhaps TRBD1 as D (5 bases). Germline CDR1 SGHVS, CDR2 FNYEAQ. The CDR3 is 13 amino acids. The V end was cut by 8 bases, the J end by 0 bases, with 10 bases between. CDR3 nucleotides: TGTGCCAGCCAAGGGGAGGTGAACACTGAAGCTTTCTTT. Translated: CASQGEVNTEAFF. Using reference TRBV7-6 and TRBJ1-1 for the parts outside the CDR3, the full variable domain is GAGVSQSPRYKVTKRGQDVALRCDPISGHVSLYWYRQALGQGPEFLTYFNYEAQQDKSGLPNDRFSAERPEGSISTLTIQRTEQRDSAMYRCASQGEVNTEAFFGQGTRLTVV.

This chain links TRBV7-6 with TRBJ2-1, with D maybe TRBD1 (5 bases). Germline lookup yields CDR1 SGHVS and CDR2 FNYEAQ. The CDR3 consists of 12 residues. V was shortened by 3 bases and J by 9 bases, with 9 bases between the two germline ends. The CDR3 is CASSLGRFEQFF. CDR3 in DNA: TGTGCCAGCAGCTTGGGGCGGTTTGAGCAGTTCTTC. Variable domain in full (rest from reference TRBV7-6 and TRBJ2-1): GAGVSQSPRYKVTKRGQDVALRCDPISGHVSLYWYRQALGQGPEFLTYFNYEAQQDKSGLPNDRFSAERPEGSISTLTIQRTEQRDSAMYRCASSLGRFEQFFGPGTRLTVL.

The chain is built from TRBV2 and TRBJ2-5; 7 bases are shared with TRBD2. V shed 2 bases and J 4 bases; nucleotides not matched to a gene: 1. This CDR3 spans 13 amino acids. The germline CDR1 and CDR2 sequences are SNHLY and FYNNEI. The CDR3 spells CASSELAVETQYF. The DNA of the CDR3 is TGTGCCAGCAGTGAACTAGCGGTAGAGACCCAGTACTTC.

This clone was seen a few times. V and J are TRBV6-1 and TRBJ1-6; D is uncertain. V lost 0 bases and J 8 bases, leaving 8 bases between the germline ends. Germline V CDR1 and CDR2: MNHNS, SASEGT. The CDR3 covers 14 residues. The CDR3 protein is CASSEAGRYSPLHF. Written as DNA, the CDR3 is TGTGCCAGCAGTGAAGCGGGCAGGTATTCACCCCTCCACTTT.

The V gene is TRBV5-6, the J gene TRBJ1-2; 7 bases line up with TRBD1. Germline assignment: CDR1 SGHDT and CDR2 YYEEEE. With 2 bases clipped from V and 6 bases from J, the junction kept 7 bases outside the gene matches. This CDR3 comprises 14 residues. CDR3 sequence (DNA): TGTGCCAGCAGCTTTACCGGGACAGTGAATGGCTACACCTTC. This gives the protein CASSFTGTVNGYTF.

This chain joins TRBV19 and TRBJ2-7; D is uncertain. CDR3 length: 14 amino acids. Trimming took 3 bases from V and 0 from J, leaving 9 bases between them. In germline, CDR1 is LNHDA, CDR2 SQIVND (reference sequence). The CDR3 region has the DNA TGTGCCAGTAGTATTGACTGGTACTCCTACGAGCAGTACTTC. It specifies CASSIDWYSYEQYF.

The J gene is TRBJ2-2, the V gene TRBV6-5, with D hard to call. Trimming removed 6 bases at V and 8 bases at J, with 10 bases between. The CDR3 length is 12 residues. CDR1 is MNHEY and CDR2 is SVGAGI in the germline V gene. CDR3 coding DNA: TGTGCCAGCAGCGCCTTGTTTGGGGAGCTGTTTTTT. It translates to CASSALFGELFF.

As concerns this clone: Other DNA sequences within the sample encode an identical CDR3. This chain uses TRBV18 with TRBJ1-2; tentatively, D is TRBD1 (5 bases). This CDR3 has 14 amino acids. The germline V gene encodes CDR1 KGHSH and CDR2 LQKENI. With 0 bases removed from V and 5 bases from J, the gap between germline ends came to 10 bases. The CDR3 sequence: CASSPPAGRYGYTF. In DNA form, the CDR3 reads TGTGCCAGCTCACCACCAGCAGGGAGGTATGGCTACACCTTC. The full variable domain, completed using reference TRBV18 and TRBJ1-2, is NAGVMQNPRHLVRRRGQEARLRCSPMKGHSHVYWYRQLPEEGLKFMVYLQKENIIDESGMPKERFSAEFPKEGPSILRIQQVVRGDSAAYFCASSPPAGRYGYTFGSGTRLTVV.